These 13 T cell receptor beta chains share one sample of origin, sequenced in a study of shared clonotypes between healthy human individuals. Naive CD8 cells, CD45RO-negative and positively selected for CCR7, excluded terminally differentiated effector memory CD45RA+ cells. Profiled with immunoSEQ multiplex PCR; TCRdb holds only in-frame clones, not every one. Of millions of clones in the sample, roughly 95% were seen once. Material: naive CD8+ T cells sorted from blood. These receptors were taken from a man between 18 and 35 years old in good health.

The V and J genes are TRBV4-2 and TRBJ2-2; possibly TRBD1 or TRBD2 for D (6 bases each). This CDR3 region has 18 residues. V lost 1 base to trimming and J lost 5 bases, with 20 bases between them. Germline CDR1 LGHNA, CDR2 YNFKEQ. CDR3 nucleotides: TGTGCCAGCAGCCAAGTTTCCGGGGGCAGGCCCTCAACCGGGGAGCTGTTTTTT. It codes for CASSQVSGGRPSTGELFF.

In regard to this clone: This same CDR3 is encoded by further DNA sequences in the sample. The chain uses TRBV6-1 and TRBJ1-1, with D perhaps matching TRBD1 (5 bases). The CDR3 contains 14 residues. CDR1 is MNHNS, CDR2 SASEGT, per germline. Trimming took off 0 bases at V and 1 base at J, with 6 bases between the two ends. The CDR3 bases are TGTGCCAGCAGTGAAGCGGGGGGGAACACTGAAGCTTTCTTT. Translating it yields CASSEAGGNTEAFF.

This clone was observed once. The V call is TRBV7-9, the J call TRBJ2-7, with D possibly TRBD1 on 6 matching bases. Germline V lookup: CDR1 SEHNR, CDR2 FQNEAQ (reference sequence). The V end was cut by 5 bases, the J end by 4 bases, with 18 bases between. The length of the CDR3 is 15 residues. The CDR3 DNA reads TGTGCCAGCAGCCCGACAGGATTGGTCCTTTACGAGCAGTACTTC. Its protein is CASSPTGLVLYEQYF.

CDR3 sequence: CAWGQGLSYEQYF. CDR3 sequence (DNA): TGTGCCTGGGGACAGGGGCTTTCCTACGAGCAGTACTTC. V gene TRBV30 combines with J gene TRBJ2-7, with 9 bases aligning to TRBD1. Per germline, CDR1 GTSNPN and CDR2 SVGIG (reference sequence). J lost 1 base, V lost 5 bases, and 3 bases had no gene match. The CDR3 loop spans 13 amino acids. The full variable domain, rest sourced from reference TRBV30 and TRBJ2-7, is SQTIHQWPATLVQPVGSPLSLECTVEGTSNPNLYWYRQAAGRGLQLLFYSVGIGQISSEVPQNLSASRPQDRQFILSSKKLLLSDSGFYLCAWGQGLSYEQYFGPGTRLTVT.

This clone was seen only once. The chain recombines TRBV27 with TRBJ1-1, with D unresolved. This CDR3 spans 15 amino acids. V gave up 1 base and J gave up 0 bases, with 9 bases separating them. Germline values: CDR1 MNHEY, CDR2 SMNVEV (reference sequence). The CDR3 bases are TGTGCCAGCAGTTTATATCCCCCGATGAACACTGAAGCTTTCTTT. Protein product: CASSLYPPMNTEAFF.

The chain links TRBV6-5 to TRBJ2-3; D call uncertain. Trimming shortened V by 3 bases and J by 1 base, and 14 bases separated the two germline ends. The CDR3 loop spans 16 amino acids. Germline CDR1 reads MNHEY; CDR2 reads SVGAGI. CDR3 sequence: CASSYSSWTGTDTQYF. DNA of the CDR3: TGTGCCAGCAGTTATTCCAGCTGGACCGGCACAGATACGCAGTATTTT.

The chain uses TRBV7-2 and TRBJ2-2; D gene unclear. Germline V gene sequence: CDR1 SGHTA, CDR2 FQGNSA. This CDR3 region has 15 residues. Trimming pared 1 base from V and 1 base from J, leaving 7 bases between. The CDR3 nucleotides read TGTGCCAGCAGCTTAGTGTCGGGGAACACCGGGGAGCTGTTTTTT. Translated: CASSLVSGNTGELFF.

The CDR3 region is CASPPKPAKNIQYF. The CDR3 nucleotides read TGTGCCAGCCCTCCCAAACCGGCCAAAAACATTCAGTACTTC. The chain has TRBV5-6 and TRBJ2-4; the D is unclear. Germline CDR1 is SGHDT and CDR2 is YYEEEE. Trimming took off 7 bases at V and 1 base at J, with 12 bases between the two ends. The CDR3 consists of 14 residues.

The genes are TRBV11-2 and TRBJ2-5, with TRBD2 identical over 11 bases. Trimming took 0 bases from V and 2 from J; bases not matched to a gene: 5. Germline V gene sequence: CDR1 SGHAT, CDR2 FQNNGV. This CDR3 comprises 17 residues. CDR3 in DNA: TGTGCCAGCAGCTTAGATCCATTAGCGGGGGGGCAAGAGACCCAGTACTTC. Its translation is CASSLDPLAGGQETQYF.

This chain links TRBV30 with TRBJ2-3, with D perhaps being TRBD1 or TRBD2 (5 bases each). Germline CDR1 is GTSNPN and CDR2 is SVGIG (reference sequence). Between the trimmed V and J ends, which lost 4 bases and 2 bases, there was a span of 13 bases. The CDR3 loop spans 14 amino acids. The chain's CDR3 is CAWINPGLTDTQYF. The CDR3 DNA follows: TGTGCCTGGATCAATCCGGGGCTCACAGATACGCAGTATTTT.

The chain is built from TRBV18 and TRBJ2-6; D unclear. CDR1 is KGHSH, CDR2 LQKENI, per germline. Trimming shortened V by 3 bases and J by 0 bases, and 6 bases separated the two germline ends. The CDR3 is 15 amino acids. This CDR3 reads CASSPTHSGANVLTF. The CDR3 region has the DNA TGTGCCAGCTCACCCACCCACTCTGGGGCCAACGTCCTGACTTTC.

The V call is TRBV7-9, the J call TRBJ2-3, with 11 bases aligning to TRBD1. This CDR3 region has 17 residues. Trimming cost V 0 bases and J 4 bases; bases outside gene matches: 6. Germline V gives CDR1 SEHNR, CDR2 FQNEAQ (reference sequence). The DNA of the CDR3 is TGTGCCAGCAGCTTAGCTCCGGGACAGGGGGTATCAGATACGCAGTATTTT. Encoded protein: CASSLAPGQGVSDTQYF. The variable domain in full, with the rest retrieved from reference TRBV7-9 and TRBJ2-3, is DTGVSQNPRHKITKRGQNVTFRCDPISEHNRLYWYRQTLGQGPEFLTYFQNEAQLEKSRLLSDRFSAERPKGSFSTLEIQRTEQGDSAMYLCASSLAPGQGVSDTQYFGPGTRLTVL.

The rearrangement links TRBV5-4 to TRBJ2-1; 15 positions match TRBD2. The germline V gene has CDR1 SGHNT and CDR2 YYREEE (reference sequence). The CDR3 extends over 19 amino acids. The V segment lost 0 bases and the J segment 0 bases; nucleotides outside the gene matches: 4. The CDR3 DNA reads TGTGCCAGCAGCTTGGAGGGACTAGCGGGAGGCCCCTCCTACAATGAGCAGTTCTTC. This encodes CASSLEGLAGGPSYNEQFF.